Each of the 20 T cell receptor beta chains below was sequenced from the same sample in a study of OX40 agonist ivuxolimab in advanced cancers. Profiled with immunoSEQ multiplex PCR; TCRdb holds only in-frame clones, not every one. The sample carries 65,000 to 85,000 clones, more than 85% recorded once. The starting material was CD4+ or CD8+ T cells sorted from blood, obtained in a trial of the OX40 agonist ivuxolimab. The origin of the receptors is an adult with an advanced solid tumor such as melanoma, head and neck, liver or kidney cancer.

This clone showed up just once. The rearrangement joins TRBV7-9 to TRBJ2-3; 8 bases line up with TRBD1. V lost 2 bases, J lost 5 bases, and 6 bases stayed unmatched. CDR1 is SEHNR and CDR2 is FQNEAQ in the germline V gene (reference sequence). This CDR3 is built from 15 residues. The CDR3 sequence: CASSLLGQGGDTQYF. The CDR3 nucleotides read TGTGCCAGCAGCTTACTAGGACAGGGAGGAGATACGCAGTATTTT.

The chain couples TRBV11-2 to TRBJ1-4, with D possibly TRBD1 on 6 matching bases. V was clipped by 5 bases and J by 8 bases, with 24 bases between them. The CDR3 totals 17 residues. Germline lookup yields CDR1 SGHAT and CDR2 FQNNGV. The DNA for the CDR3 is TGTGCCAGCAGCCCCGTGGTGGGGGCAGGGGAGGGAGAAAAACTGTTTTTT. It specifies CASSPVVGAGEGEKLFF.

CDR3: CAWSPTGGLNTEAFF. In DNA form, the CDR3 reads TGTGCCTGGAGTCCAACAGGGGGCCTGAACACTGAAGCTTTCTTT. The rearrangement joins TRBV30 to TRBJ1-1; 9 bases agree with TRBD1. After removal of 2 bases from V and 0 bases from J, the junction contained 4 bases not matched to a gene. The CDR3 has 15 amino acids. Germline values: CDR1 GTSNPN, CDR2 SVGIG (reference sequence).

J is TRBJ2-7 and V is TRBV27, with D possibly being TRBD1 (5 bases). Trimming took off 8 bases at V and 6 bases at J, with 14 bases between the two ends. The V gene's germline CDR1 is MNHEY and CDR2 SMNVEV (reference sequence). The CDR3 is made up of 12 amino acids. CDR3 sequence: CASRDSYREQYF. Written as DNA, the CDR3 is TGTGCCAGCCGCGACAGTTACCGCGAGCAGTACTTC.

V gene TRBV6-4 combines with J gene TRBJ2-1; D is possibly TRBD1 (6 bases). CDR3 length: 15 residues. Germline V gives CDR1 MRHNA, CDR2 SNTAGT. The V and J ends lost 3 bases and 4 bases respectively, with 13 bases between them. The CDR3 loop is CASSEVDRIYNEQFF. DNA of the CDR3: TGTGCCAGCAGTGAGGTTGACAGGATTTACAATGAGCAGTTCTTC.

The chain has TRBV10-1 and TRBJ2-1, with 8 bases aligning to TRBD2. The germline gives CDR1 WNHNN, CDR2 SYGVQD (reference sequence). The trim removed 3 bases at V and 7 bases at J, leaving 5 bases unmatched. The CDR3 covers 14 residues. The CDR3 nucleotides are TGCGCCAGCAGTGATTCGGGGGGGTTGAATGAGCAGTTCTTC. Amino acids: CASSDSGGLNEQFF.

This chain uses TRBV5-5 with TRBJ2-7; TRBD2 might be the D (6 bases). The ends were cut back, 0 bases at V and 3 bases at J, with 19 bases in the middle. The V gene's germline CDR1 is SGHKS and CDR2 YYEKEE (reference sequence). The CDR3 spans 17 residues. DNA of the CDR3: TGTGCCAGCAGCTTGGGCCCGAGCGGGTTACTGTTCTACGAGCAGTACTTC. Its translation is CASSLGPSGLLFYEQYF.

This clone was counted between two and nine times. The CDR3 region has the DNA TGTGCCAGCAGCGTAGGGTGGGTGAACACTGAAGCTTTCTTT. As protein: CASSVGWVNTEAFF. J is TRBJ1-1 and V is TRBV9; no clear D gene. Germline V gene lookup returns CDR1 SGDLS and CDR2 YYNGEE. Trimming removed 0 bases at V and 0 bases at J, with 6 bases between. This CDR3 is built from 14 residues.

The CDR3 DNA is TGTGCCAGCAGCCGACCGAGTAGTACCCACAATGAGCAGTTCTTC. The encoded protein is CASSRPSSTHNEQFF. This sequence joins TRBV11-2 and TRBJ2-1; unclear D gene. CDR1 and CDR2 from the germline V gene are SGHAT and FQNNGV. Trimming took off 5 bases at V and 5 bases at J, with 16 bases between the two ends. This CDR3 is built from 15 residues.

The chain is built from TRBV27 and TRBJ1-2; 8 bases are a match to TRBD1. The CDR3 loop spans 15 amino acids. Losses at the gene ends were 1 base for V and 3 bases for J; bases not matched to a gene: 4. Per the germline V gene, CDR1 is MNHEY and CDR2 is SMNVEV (reference sequence). This CDR3 is CASSLFTGGDYGYTF. For the CDR3, the DNA is TGTGCCAGCAGTTTATTCACAGGGGGAGACTATGGCTACACCTTC.

This clone is a singleton in its sample. CDR3 loop: CASSLTIGSQGTDTQYF. In nucleotides, the CDR3 is TGTGCCAGCAGCTTAACGATCGGCTCCCAGGGGACAGATACGCAGTATTTT. This rearrangement joins TRBV7-3 to TRBJ2-3; D perhaps matches TRBD1 (6 bases). This CDR3 has 17 residues. In germline, CDR1 is SGHTA, CDR2 FQGTGA. The V and J ends lost 0 bases and 3 bases respectively, with 16 bases between them. Combining the CDR3 with reference TRBV7-3 and TRBJ2-3 gives the whole variable domain GAGVSQTPSNKVTEKGKYVELRCDPISGHTALYWYRQSLGQGPEFLIYFQGTGAADDSGLPNDRFFAVRPEGSVSTLKIQRTERGDSAVYLCASSLTIGSQGTDTQYFGPGTRLTVL.

In nucleotides, the CDR3 is TGTGCCACCAGCAGAGAGGACATCAGGTCGGCTAATGAAAAACTGTTTTTT. It specifies CATSREDIRSANEKLFF. The chain employs TRBV15 and TRBJ1-4; D perhaps matches TRBD1 (5 bases). The CDR3 is 17 amino acids. V was cut by 0 bases and J by 3 bases, with 14 bases left in between. Germline lookup yields CDR1 LNHNV and CDR2 YYDKDF (reference sequence). The entire variable domain, with the rest obtained from reference TRBV15 and TRBJ1-4, is as follows: DAMVIQNPRYQVTQFGKPVTLSCSQTLNHNVMYWYQQKSSQAPKLLFHYYDKDFNNEADTPDNFQSRRPNTSFCFLDIRSPGLGDTAMYLCATSREDIRSANEKLFFGSGTQLSVL.

A single count supports this clone. V usage is TRBV7-8 and J usage is TRBJ2-7; weak D call: TRBD2 (5 bases). The V and J ends lost 8 bases and 7 bases respectively, with 15 bases between them. Germline-derived CDR1 and CDR2 are SGHVS and FQNEAQ. The CDR3 has 12 amino acids. CDR3 in DNA: TGTGCCAGCCTTGACCCTCGAGGGGAGCAGTACTTC. Its translation: CASLDPRGEQYF. The whole variable domain, remainder taken from reference TRBV7-8 and TRBJ2-7, is GAGVSQSPRYKVAKRGQDVALRCDPISGHVSLFWYQQALGQGPEFLTYFQNEAQLDKSGLPSDRFFAERPEGSVSTLKIQRTQQEDSAVYLCASLDPRGEQYFGPGTRLTVT.

The CDR3 region is CASRRGTGGNQPQHF. The DNA of the CDR3 is TGTGCCAGCAGAAGGGGGACAGGGGGTAATCAGCCCCAGCATTTT. This sequence joins TRBV2 and TRBJ1-5, with TRBD1 matching over 11 bases. The V and J ends lost 6 bases and 4 bases, in that order; junction bases with no gene match: 5. Germline assignment: CDR1 SNHLY and CDR2 FYNNEI. CDR3 length: 15 residues.

V and J are TRBV14 and TRBJ1-1; weak D call: TRBD1 (5 bases). V was pared by 0 bases and J by 5 bases, with 16 bases between. The CDR3 extends over 16 amino acids. The V gene's germline CDR1 is SGHDN and CDR2 FVKESK. The DNA of the CDR3 is TGTGCCAGCAGCCAAGACCCCCCCGGGGCGAGGACTGAAGCTTTCTTT. This sequence encodes CASSQDPPGARTEAFF.

In this sample, this clone turned up once. The chain is built from TRBV4-3 and TRBJ1-2; the D gene is possibly TRBD1 (6 bases). Trimming stripped 3 bases from V and 0 bases from J, with 20 bases between. This CDR3 is built from 18 residues. The germline V gene encodes CDR1 LGHNA and CDR2 YSLEER. CDR3 amino acids: CASSHPPKMRQANYGYTF. The CDR3 bases are TGCGCCAGCAGCCACCCCCCTAAAATGCGACAGGCTAACTATGGCTACACCTTC.

Details on this clone: This sample includes further DNA sequences coding for the same CDR3. The V and J genes are TRBV5-6 and TRBJ2-7; 9 positions agree with TRBD1. The CDR3 has 16 residues. With V trimmed by 4 bases and J by 0 bases, 8 bases remained unmatched. The germline gives CDR1 SGHDT, CDR2 YYEEEE. The CDR3 DNA is TGTGCCAGCAGCGCGGCCGGGACAGGGATCTCCTACGAGCAGTACTTC. Translation gives CASSAAGTGISYEQYF.

This clone was seen more than once but under ten times. The chain has TRBV9 and TRBJ2-3, with D tentatively TRBD2 (7 bases). Looked up from germline, CDR1 is SGDLS and CDR2 is YYNGEE. With 3 bases removed from V and 2 bases from J, the gap between germline ends came to 10 bases. The CDR3 covers 14 residues. The CDR3, as DNA: TGTGCCAGCAGCGGCCGGGGGGCCACAGATACGCAGTATTTT. Translating gives CASSGRGATDTQYF. The whole variable domain, remainder taken from reference TRBV9 and TRBJ2-3, is DSGVTQTPKHLITATGQRVTLRCSPRSGDLSVYWYQQSLDQGLQFLIQYYNGEERAKGNILERFSAQQFPDLHSELNLSSLELGDSALYFCASSGRGATDTQYFGPGTRLTVL.

This sequence joins TRBV5-5 and TRBJ2-3; no clear D. Trimming left V 4 bases short and J 4 bases short, with 10 bases between. The CDR3 spans 13 residues. CDR1 and CDR2 (germline): SGHKS, YYEKEE (reference sequence). The CDR3 region is CASSKVPPDTQYF. CDR3 DNA: TGTGCCAGCAGCAAAGTACCGCCAGATACGCAGTATTTT.

The rearrangement joins TRBV5-4 to TRBJ1-1, with no clear D. The ends were cut back, 0 bases at V and 4 bases at J, with 7 bases in the middle. The CDR3 contains 13 residues. Germline CDR1 and CDR2: SGHNT and YYREEE (reference sequence). The CDR3 protein is CASSLVVGTEAFF. CDR3 in DNA: TGTGCCAGCAGCTTGGTCGTGGGCACTGAAGCTTTCTTT.